Listed below are T cell receptor beta chains from one sample, sequenced in a study of shared clonotypes between healthy human individuals. Profiled with immunoSEQ multiplex PCR; TCRdb holds only in-frame clones, not every one. This table has about 2.3 million clones, roughly 90% appearing once. The sequenced sample consisted of naive CD4+ T cells from PBMCs. The receptors were sampled from a man aged 18 to 35 in good health. Some clones in this sample may be carry-over from other donors' samples. CDR3s include the opening cysteine and the closing phenylalanine or tryptophan. D genes are given only for firm matches. The size field is filled for only some rows; it gives once, few, many or a size class.

TRBV28,.,.,TRBJ2-5,CASSSGETQYF,TGTGCCAGCAGTTCGGGGGAGACCCAGTACTTC
TRBV5-8,.,.,TRBJ2-3,CASSFSGRRADTQYF,TGTGCCAGCAGCTTTTCAGGGCGCAGGGCAGATACGCAGTATTTT
TRBV28,.,.,TRBJ2-1,CASSASLARTYNEQFF,TGTGCCAGCAGCGCCTCCCTAGCGCGGACCTACAATGAGCAGTTCTTC
TRBV2,.,TRBD1,TRBJ1-5,CASSPGTGHQPQHF,TGTGCCAGCAGCCCCGGGACAGGGCACCAGCCCCAGCATTTT
TRBV29-1,.,.,TRBJ1-3,CSVVLGILLSGNTIYF,TGCAGCGTTGTTTTGGGGATCTTGTTGAGTGGAAACACCATATATTTT
TRBV5-1,.,.,TRBJ2-1,CASSLGGTVYNEQFF,TGCGCCAGCAGCTTGGGAGGGACTGTCTACAATGAGCAGTTCTTC
TRBV28,.,.,TRBJ1-2,CASSLSGGAGNYGYTF,TGTGCCAGCAGTCTGTCCGGGGGCGCGGGGAACTATGGCTACACCTTC
TRBV29-1,.,.,TRBJ2-3,CSVEGGFRTDTQYF,TGCAGCGTTGAGGGAGGATTCCGCACAGATACGCAGTATTTT
TRBV28,.,.,TRBJ2-2,CASSFPTSSRELFF,TGTGCCAGCAGTTTCCCCACCTCCTCCCGGGAGCTGTTTTTT
TRBV6-5,.,.,TRBJ2-2,CASGRDLNTGELFF,TGTGCCAGCGGGAGAGACTTGAACACCGGGGAGCTGTTTTTT
TRBV7-9,.,.,TRBJ1-1,CASSSSGGKGGTEAFF,TGTGCCAGCAGTTCCTCGGGAGGGAAGGGTGGGACTGAAGCTTTCTTT
TRBV19,.,TRBD2,TRBJ2-1,CASSLYAGTSGNEQFF,TGTGCCAGTAGTTTATACGCCGGGACTAGCGGGAATGAGCAGTTCTTC
TRBV5-1,.,TRBD2,TRBJ2-5,CASSYPSGQETQYF,TGCGCCAGCAGCTACCCTAGCGGACAAGAGACCCAGTACTTC
TRBV15,.,.,TRBJ1-1,CATSIGGAGATEAFF,TGTGCCACCAGCATTGGGGGCGCCGGGGCCACTGAAGCTTTCTTT
TRBV5-1,once,TRBD1,TRBJ1-1,CASSYGQGALEAFF,TGCGCCAGCAGCTACGGACAGGGGGCTCTTGAAGCTTTCTTT
TRBV29-1,.,.,TRBJ2-7,CSARNRTYSYEQYF,TGCAGCGCCCGCAACAGGACCTACTCCTACGAGCAGTACTTC
TRBV30,.,.,TRBJ1-3,CAWSVGNPGNTIYF,TGTGCCTGGAGTGTAGGAAACCCTGGAAACACCATATATTTT
TRBV2,.,.,TRBJ2-1,CASSTQYNEQFF,TGTGCCAGCAGCACCCAGTACAATGAGCAGTTCTTC
TRBV5-1,once,TRBD2,TRBJ2-1,CASSQGLAVHGEQFF,TGCGCCAGCAGCCAGGGACTAGCGGTACACGGTGAGCAGTTCTTC
TRBV19,.,.,TRBJ1-5,CASSTGGNQPQHF,TGTGCCAGTAGTACAGGAGGGAATCAGCCCCAGCATTTT
TRBV6-1,few,.,TRBJ2-2,CASTDHLENTGELFF,TGTGCCAGCACCGACCATCTGGAAAACACCGGGGAGCTGTTTTTT
TRBV28,.,TRBD2,TRBJ2-5,CASSLAGGRETQYF,TGTGCCAGCAGTTTAGCGGGAGGGCGAGAGACCCAGTACTTC
TRBV7-9,.,.,TRBJ2-5,CASSFERGYQETQYF,TGTGCCAGCAGCTTTGAAAGGGGCTACCAAGAGACCCAGTACTTC
TRBV7-2,.,TRBD1,TRBJ2-5,CASSLIPGQARETQYF,TGTGCCAGCAGCTTAATTCCGGGACAGGCCAGGGAGACCCAGTACTTC
TRBV10-3,.,.,TRBJ2-5,CAIRGTVRGTQYF,TGTGCCATCAGGGGGACTGTCCGGGGGACCCAGTACTTC
TRBV6-6,.,TRBD2,TRBJ2-1,CASSYFGTSGSDEQFF,TGTGCCAGCAGTTATTTTGGGACTAGCGGGAGTGATGAGCAGTTCTTC
TRBV6-5,.,.,TRBJ2-2,CASRPNTNTGELFF,TGTGCCAGCAGACCCAACACGAACACCGGGGAGCTGTTTTTT
TRBV20-1,.,.,TRBJ2-5,CGAAGRETQYF,TGCGGGGCGGCGGGACGGGAGACCCAGTACTTC
TRBV27,.,.,TRBJ2-3,CASNPQWGWGPDTQYF,TGTGCCAGCAACCCTCAGTGGGGGTGGGGACCAGATACGCAGTATTTT
TRBV6-5,.,.,TRBJ1-5,CASSYDPGQPQHF,TGTGCCAGCAGTTACGACCCCGGTCAGCCCCAGCATTTT
TRBV18,.,.,TRBJ2-7,CASSQGRISYEQYF,TGTGCCAGCTCACAGGGGAGGATATCCTACGAGCAGTACTTC
TRBV2,.,TRBD2,TRBJ2-3,CASTSGPSTDTQYF,TGTGCCAGCACTAGCGGGCCTTCCACAGATACGCAGTATTTT
TRBV25-1,.,.,TRBJ1-2,CASSDSGWPVGYTF,TGTGCCAGCAGTGACTCCGGCTGGCCAGTCGGCTACACCTTC
TRBV7-2,.,TRBD1,TRBJ2-7,CASSLRTGGYYEQYF,TGTGCCAGCAGCCTCAGGACAGGGGGCTACTACGAGCAGTACTTC
TRBV9,.,.,TRBJ2-2,CASSPWATGELFF,TGTGCCAGCAGCCCCTGGGCCACCGGGGAGCTGTTTTTT
TRBV5-6,.,.,TRBJ2-5,CASSLAGTSARAQYF,TGTGCCAGCAGCTTGGCAGGGACCTCGGCCCGGGCCCAGTACTTC